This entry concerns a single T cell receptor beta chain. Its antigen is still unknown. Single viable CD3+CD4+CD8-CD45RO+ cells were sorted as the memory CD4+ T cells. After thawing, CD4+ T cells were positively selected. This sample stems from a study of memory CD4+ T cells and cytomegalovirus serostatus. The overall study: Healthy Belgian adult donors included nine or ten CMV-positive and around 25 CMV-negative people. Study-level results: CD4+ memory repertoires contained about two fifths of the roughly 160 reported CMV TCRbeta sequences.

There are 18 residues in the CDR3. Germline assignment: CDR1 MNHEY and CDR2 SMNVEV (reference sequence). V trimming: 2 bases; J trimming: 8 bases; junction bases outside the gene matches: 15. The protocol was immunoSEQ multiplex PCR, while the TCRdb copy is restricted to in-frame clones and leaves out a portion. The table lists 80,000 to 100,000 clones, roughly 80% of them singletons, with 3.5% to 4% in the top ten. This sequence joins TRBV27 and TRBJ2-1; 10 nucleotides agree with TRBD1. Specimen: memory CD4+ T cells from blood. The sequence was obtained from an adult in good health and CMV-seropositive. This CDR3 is CASSLGAGTGQGKYEQFF. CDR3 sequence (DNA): TGTGCCAGCAGTTTAGGGGCCGGAACGGGACAGGGGAAGTATGAGCAGTTCTTC.